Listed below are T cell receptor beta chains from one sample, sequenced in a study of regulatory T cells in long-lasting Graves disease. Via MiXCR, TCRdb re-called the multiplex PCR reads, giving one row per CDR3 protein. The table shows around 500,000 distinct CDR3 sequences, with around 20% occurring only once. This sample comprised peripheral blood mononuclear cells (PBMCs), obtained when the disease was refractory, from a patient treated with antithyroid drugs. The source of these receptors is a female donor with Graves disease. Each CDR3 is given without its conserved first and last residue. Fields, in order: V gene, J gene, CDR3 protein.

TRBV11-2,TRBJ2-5,ASSLGPGFSETQY
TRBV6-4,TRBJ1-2,ATYRGRFYGYT
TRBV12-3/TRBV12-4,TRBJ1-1,ASSQAGQGYTEAF
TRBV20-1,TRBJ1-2,SARGRYGYT
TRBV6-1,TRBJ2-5,ATHRIRGSGETQY
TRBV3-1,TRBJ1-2,ASSPGQAYGYT
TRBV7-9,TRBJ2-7,ASSLYGTSGRAVHEQY
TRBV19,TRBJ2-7,ASSMMGRGEQY
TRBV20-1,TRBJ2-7,SARDRVAGGYEQY
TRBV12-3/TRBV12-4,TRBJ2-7,ASSLRAGAGEQY
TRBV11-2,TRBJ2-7,ASSLKVLNSYEQY
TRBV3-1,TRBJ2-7,ASSQAGVHEQY
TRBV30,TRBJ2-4,AWGLAKNIQY
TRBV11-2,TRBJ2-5,ASSLRQGAETQY
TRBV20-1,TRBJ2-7,SARRGTLYHEQY
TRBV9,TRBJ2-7,ASSVGVSPPVVEQY
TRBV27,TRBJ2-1,ASSHGLAYNEQF
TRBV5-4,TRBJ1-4,ASSVKTGLGEKLF
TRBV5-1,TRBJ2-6,ASSRDAGANVLT
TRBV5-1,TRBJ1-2,ASSPRTTNYGYT
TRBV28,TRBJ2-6,ASRVAGGGSGANVLT
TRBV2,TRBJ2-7,ASSFTVEQY
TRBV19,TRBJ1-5,ASSITGDQPQH
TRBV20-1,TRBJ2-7,SARVGGSSYEQY
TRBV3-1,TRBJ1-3,ASSQFATLSGNTIY
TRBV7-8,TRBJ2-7,ASSKRRDGRADEQY
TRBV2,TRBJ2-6,ASSAGQGISGANVLT
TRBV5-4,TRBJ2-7,ASSEYAFEQY
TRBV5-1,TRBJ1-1,ASSRGWWGNTEAF
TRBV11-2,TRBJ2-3,ASSSTGTGGAGDTQY
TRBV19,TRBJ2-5,ASSIVSGGETQY
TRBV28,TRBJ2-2,ASSLQQGANTGELF
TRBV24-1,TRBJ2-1,ATSDSAMTRNYNEQF
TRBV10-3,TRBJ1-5,AISQRGGTLPNQPQH
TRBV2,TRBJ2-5,ASSEYGRVETQY
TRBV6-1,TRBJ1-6,ASSDSTYLLHGTGGPSPLH
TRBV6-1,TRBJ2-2,ASDIHTNTGELF